This TCR beta chain appears in the sequencing data of a study of blood T cell repertoires in COVID-19. Study as a whole: Sources were T cells, B-cell-depleted T cells, or PBMCs; the material itself was cDNA or gDNA.

Clones were read by immunoSEQ multiplex PCR, and TCRdb kept only the in-frame ones, dropping some. The sample lists more than 400,000 clones, around 91% occurring once. Sequenced input: PBMCs or T cells enriched from blood (not recorded which). This sequence originates from a man aged 18 to 29 who had recovered from COVID-19.

CDR3 in amino acids: CASSLLMTGHGYTF. As DNA, the CDR3 is TGTGCCAGCAGCCTTCTCATGACAGGGCATGGCTACACCTTC. The V and J genes are TRBV7-2 and TRBJ1-2, with 7 bases lining up with TRBD1. V lost 5 bases to trimming and J lost 6 bases; unmatched junction nucleotides: 9. The CDR3 extends over 14 amino acids. The germline V gene has CDR1 SGHTA and CDR2 FQGNSA. The complete variable domain, with remaining parts taken from reference TRBV7-2 and TRBJ1-2, reads GAGVSQSPSNKVTEKGKDVELRCDPISGHTALYWYRQSLGQGLEFLIYFQGNSAPDKSGLPSDRFSAERTGGSVSTLTIQRTQQEDSAVYLCASSLLMTGHGYTFGSGTRLTVV.